The 10 T cell receptor beta chains in this list originate from one sample, sequenced in a study of regulatory T cells in long-lasting Graves disease. Researchers made TCR beta libraries by using iRepertoire HTBI primers and running Arm-PCR on CDR3 regions. From the multiplex PCR reads, TCRdb called clonotypes with MiXCR, one entry per CDR3 protein. The table includes roughly 400,000 distinct CDR3 sequences, about 21% detected once. The time point: persistent/refractory GD, antithyroid drugs over 5 years with positive TRAb. RNA extracted from PBMCs served as the sequencing template. This material consisted of peripheral blood mononuclear cells (PBMCs), taken when the disease was refractory, from a patient treated with antithyroid drugs. These receptors were collected from a female donor with Graves disease.

The chain is built from TRBV28 and TRBJ2-5; tentatively, D is TRBD1 (6 bases). The V gene lost 6 bases and the J gene lost 6 bases, with 20 bases spanning the gap. There are 15 residues in the CDR3. Per the germline V gene, CDR1 is MDHEN and CDR2 is SYDVKM. The CDR3 sequence: CASSLEQGGVKTQYF. CDR3 DNA sequence: TGTGCCAGCAGCCTAGAACAAGGGGGAGTTAAGACCCAGTACTTC. Full variable domain (remainder filled in from reference TRBV28 and TRBJ2-5): DVKVTQSSRYLVKRTGEKVFLECVQDMDHENMFWYRQDPGLGLRLIYFSYDVKMKEKGDIPEGYSVSREKKERFSLILESASTNQTSMYLCASSLEQGGVKTQYFGPGTRLLVL.

This clonotype was detected a few times. This chain joins TRBV25-1 and TRBJ2-7; D gene ambiguous. The V gene's germline CDR1 is MGHDK and CDR2 SYGVNS. The CDR3 sequence is 17 residues long. V lost 0 bases, J lost 2 bases, and 17 bases lay in between. The CDR3 reads CASSEYGGSWSAYEQYF. CDR3 sequence (DNA): TGTGCCAGCAGTGAATATGGCGGTAGCTGGAGTGCCTACGAGCAGTACTTC.

This clonotype was counted ten times or more. The V and J genes are TRBV28 and TRBJ2-6; D is undetermined. The CDR3 sequence is 15 residues long. Deletions cut 1 base from V and 0 bases from J, with 4 bases between. Germline V gene sequence: CDR1 MDHEN, CDR2 SYDVKM. The CDR3 reads CASSLFTSGANVLTF. The CDR3 nucleotides are TGTGCCAGCAGTTTATTCACCTCTGGGGCCAACGTCCTGACTTTC.

Worth noting for this clonotype: It may be a read error: a sequence one base away is much more abundant. The DNA of the CDR3 is TGTGCCAGCAGCCCCGGGACAGGGAGAGAGACCCAGTACTTC. Encoded protein: CASSPGTGRETQYF. The rearrangement uses TRBV7-6 and TRBJ2-5, with 9 bases fitting TRBD1. Trimming removed 5 bases from V and 4 bases from J; junction bases left unmatched: 5. The germline V gene has CDR1 SGHVS and CDR2 FNYEAQ. This CDR3 spans 14 amino acids.

V is TRBV7-9 and J is TRBJ1-2, with 10 bases fitting TRBD1. CDR1 and CDR2 (germline): SEHNR, FQNEAQ (reference sequence). The ends lost 4 bases at V and 8 bases at J; junction bases unmatched: 10. The CDR3 has 15 amino acids. The chain's CDR3 is CASSSPGQGTRGYTF. In nucleotides, the CDR3 is TGTGCCAGCAGCTCCCCGGGACAGGGGACTCGGGGCTACACCTTC.

With respect to this clonotype: A much larger clone lies a single base off, so this may be a read error. The CDR3 sequence is CASAITGNPNTEAFF. Here the CDR3 DNA reads TGTGCCAGTGCAATAACAGGGAATCCGAACACTGAAGCTTTCTTT. The chain links TRBV7-8 to TRBJ1-1; TRBD1 is a possible D gene (6 bases). Germline V gene sequence: CDR1 SGHVS, CDR2 FQNEAQ. Trimming removed 9 bases from V and 1 base from J, with 18 bases in between. CDR3 length: 15 residues. The variable domain in full, with the rest retrieved from reference TRBV7-8 and TRBJ1-1, is GAGVSQSPRYKVAKRGQDVALRCDPISGHVSLFWYQQALGQGPEFLTYFQNEAQLDKSGLPSDRFFAERPEGSVSTLKIQRTQQEDSAVYLCASAITGNPNTEAFFGQGTRLTVV.

The CDR3 sequence is CSARDIAKNIQYF. The CDR3 DNA sequence: TGCAGTGCTAGGGACATAGCCAAAAACATTCAGTACTTC. The chain recombines TRBV20-1 with TRBJ2-4; TRBD1 might be the D (5 bases). Between the trimmed V and J ends, which lost 3 bases and 0 bases, there was a span of 6 bases. Per the germline V gene, CDR1 is DFQATT and CDR2 is SNEGSKA (reference sequence). CDR3 length: 13 amino acids.

This chain connects TRBV19 to TRBJ1-5, with a weak D call TRBD1 (6 bases). V was clipped by 3 bases and J by 3 bases, with 12 bases between them. The CDR3 length is 15 residues. CDR1 and CDR2 (germline): LNHDA, SQIVND (reference sequence). CDR3 nucleotides: TGTGCCAGTAGTATCGGGGGCAGCACCAATCAGCCCCAGCATTTT. Its protein is CASSIGGSTNQPQHF.

This clonotype appeared many times. The chain joins TRBV6-2 or TRBV6-3 to TRBJ2-7, with 7 bases that match TRBD1. V dropped 0 bases and J dropped 2; count of bases not matched to a gene: 4. Germline CDR1 is MNHEY and CDR2 is SVGEGT. The CDR3 spans 15 residues. The CDR3 coding sequence is TGTGCCAGCAGTTACTCGAACAGGGGTGCCTACGAGCAGTACTTC. It encodes CASSYSNRGAYEQYF.

This clonotype was observed a few times. The chain combines TRBV30 with TRBJ1-1; no clear D gene. Per germline, CDR1 GTSNPN and CDR2 SVGIG (reference sequence). The length of the CDR3 is 13 residues. Trimming pared 0 bases from V and 9 bases from J, leaving 14 bases between. In nucleotides, the CDR3 is TGTGCCTGGAGTGTACTTGATTCGAGGCAAGCTTTCTTT. Encoded protein: CAWSVLDSRQAFF.